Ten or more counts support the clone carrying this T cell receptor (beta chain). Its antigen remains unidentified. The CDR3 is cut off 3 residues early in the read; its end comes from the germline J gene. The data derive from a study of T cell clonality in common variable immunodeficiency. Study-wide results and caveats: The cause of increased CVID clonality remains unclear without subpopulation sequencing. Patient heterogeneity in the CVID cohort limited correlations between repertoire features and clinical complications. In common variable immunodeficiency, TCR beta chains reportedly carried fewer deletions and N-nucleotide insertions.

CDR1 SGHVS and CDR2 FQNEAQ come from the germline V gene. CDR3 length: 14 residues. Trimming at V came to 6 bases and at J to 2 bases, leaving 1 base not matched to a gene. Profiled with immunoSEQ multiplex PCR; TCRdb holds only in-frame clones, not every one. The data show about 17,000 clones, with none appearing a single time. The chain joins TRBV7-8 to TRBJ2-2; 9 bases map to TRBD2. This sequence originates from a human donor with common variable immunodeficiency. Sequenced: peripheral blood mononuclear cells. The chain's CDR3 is CASRTSGNTGELFF. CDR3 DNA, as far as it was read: TGTGCCAGCAGGACTAGCGGAAACACCGGGGAG.